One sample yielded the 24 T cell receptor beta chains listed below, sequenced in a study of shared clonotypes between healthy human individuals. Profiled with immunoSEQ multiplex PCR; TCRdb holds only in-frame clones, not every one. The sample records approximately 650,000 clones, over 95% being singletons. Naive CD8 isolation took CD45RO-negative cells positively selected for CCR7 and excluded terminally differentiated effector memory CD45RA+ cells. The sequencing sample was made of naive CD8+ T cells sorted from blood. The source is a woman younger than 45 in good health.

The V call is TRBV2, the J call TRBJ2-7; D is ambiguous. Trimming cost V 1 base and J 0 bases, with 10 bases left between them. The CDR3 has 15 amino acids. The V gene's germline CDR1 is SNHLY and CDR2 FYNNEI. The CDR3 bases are TGTGCCAGCAGTGAAGTGGGCAGCCGCTCCTACGAGCAGTACTTC. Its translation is CASSEVGSRSYEQYF.

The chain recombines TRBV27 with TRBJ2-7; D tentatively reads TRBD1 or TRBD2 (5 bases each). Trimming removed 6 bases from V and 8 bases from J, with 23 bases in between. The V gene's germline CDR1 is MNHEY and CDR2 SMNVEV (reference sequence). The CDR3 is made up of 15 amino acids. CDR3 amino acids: CASSPTGTALLKQYF. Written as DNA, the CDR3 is TGTGCCAGCAGCCCCACCGGGACCGCCCTATTAAAGCAGTACTTC.

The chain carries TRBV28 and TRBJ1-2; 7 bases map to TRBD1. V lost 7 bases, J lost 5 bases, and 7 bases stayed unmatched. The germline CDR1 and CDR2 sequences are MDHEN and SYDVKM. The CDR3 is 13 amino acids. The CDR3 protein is CASTKDRSYGYTF. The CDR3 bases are TGTGCCAGCACCAAGGACAGGTCATATGGCTACACCTTC.

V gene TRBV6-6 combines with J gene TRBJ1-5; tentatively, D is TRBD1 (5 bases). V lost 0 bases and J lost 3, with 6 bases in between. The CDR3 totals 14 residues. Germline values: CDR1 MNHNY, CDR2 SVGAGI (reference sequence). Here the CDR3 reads CASSYSQANQPQHF. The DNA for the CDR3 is TGTGCCAGCAGTTACTCACAGGCCAATCAGCCCCAGCATTTT.

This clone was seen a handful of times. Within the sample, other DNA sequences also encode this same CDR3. CDR3 bases: TGTGCCAGCAGTTCGGACAGTCAGCCCCAGCATTTT. Its translation: CASSSDSQPQHF. This chain connects TRBV7-9 to TRBJ1-5; weak D call: TRBD1 (6 bases). This CDR3 contains 12 residues. Trimming removed 6 bases at V and 6 bases at J, with 9 bases between. Per germline, CDR1 SEHNR and CDR2 FQNEAQ (reference sequence).

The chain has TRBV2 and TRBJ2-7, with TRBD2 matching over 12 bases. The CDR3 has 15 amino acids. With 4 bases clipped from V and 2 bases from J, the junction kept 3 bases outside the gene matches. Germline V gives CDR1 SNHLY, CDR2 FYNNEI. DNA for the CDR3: TGTGCCAGCAGTGGACTAGCGGGAGAGACCTACGAGCAGTACTTC. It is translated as CASSGLAGETYEQYF.

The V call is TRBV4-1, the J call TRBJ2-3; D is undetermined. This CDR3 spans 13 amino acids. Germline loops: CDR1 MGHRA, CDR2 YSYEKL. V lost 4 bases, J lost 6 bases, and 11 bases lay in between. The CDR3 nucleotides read TGCGCCAGCAGCCGGATCCTGGGGGATACGCAGTATTTT. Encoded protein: CASSRILGDTQYF.

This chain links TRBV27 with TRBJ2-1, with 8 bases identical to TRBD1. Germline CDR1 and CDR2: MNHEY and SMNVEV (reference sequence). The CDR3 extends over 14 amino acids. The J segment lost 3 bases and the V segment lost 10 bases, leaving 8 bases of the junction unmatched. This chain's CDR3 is CAIRTGTGYNEQFF. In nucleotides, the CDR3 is TGTGCCATCCGAACCGGGACAGGCTACAATGAGCAGTTCTTC.

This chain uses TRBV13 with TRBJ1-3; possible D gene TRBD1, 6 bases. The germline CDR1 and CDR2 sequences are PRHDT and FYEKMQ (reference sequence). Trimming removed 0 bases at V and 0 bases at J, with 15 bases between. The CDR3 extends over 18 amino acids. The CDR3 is CASSLGQAGGLSGNTIYF. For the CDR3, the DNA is TGTGCCAGCAGCTTAGGCCAGGCCGGGGGCCTCTCTGGAAACACCATATATTTT.

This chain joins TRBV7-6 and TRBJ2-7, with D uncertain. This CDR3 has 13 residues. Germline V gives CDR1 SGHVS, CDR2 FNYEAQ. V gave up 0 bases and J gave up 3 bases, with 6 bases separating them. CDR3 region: CASSLAGVYEQYF. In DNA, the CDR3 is TGTGCCAGCAGCTTAGCCGGAGTCTACGAGCAGTACTTC.

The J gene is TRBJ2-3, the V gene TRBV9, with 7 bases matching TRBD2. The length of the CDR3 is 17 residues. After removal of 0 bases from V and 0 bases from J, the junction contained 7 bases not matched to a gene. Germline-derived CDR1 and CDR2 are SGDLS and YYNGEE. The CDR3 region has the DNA TGTGCCAGCAGCGTAGTTGCTAGCGGAGACAGCACAGATACGCAGTATTTT. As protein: CASSVVASGDSTDTQYF.

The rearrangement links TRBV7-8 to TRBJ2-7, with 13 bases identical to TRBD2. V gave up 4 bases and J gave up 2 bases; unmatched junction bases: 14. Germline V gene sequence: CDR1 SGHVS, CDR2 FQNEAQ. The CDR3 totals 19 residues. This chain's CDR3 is CASSYPPRTSGRPPYEQYF. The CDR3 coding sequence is TGTGCCAGCAGCTACCCCCCCCGGACTAGCGGGAGACCCCCCTACGAGCAGTACTTC.

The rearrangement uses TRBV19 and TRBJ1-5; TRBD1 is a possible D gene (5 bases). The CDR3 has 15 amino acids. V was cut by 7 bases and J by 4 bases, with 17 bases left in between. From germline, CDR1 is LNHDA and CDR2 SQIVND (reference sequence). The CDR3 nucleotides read TGTGCCAGTACCCTACGGGGGACCAGGAATCAGCCCCAGCATTTT. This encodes CASTLRGTRNQPQHF.

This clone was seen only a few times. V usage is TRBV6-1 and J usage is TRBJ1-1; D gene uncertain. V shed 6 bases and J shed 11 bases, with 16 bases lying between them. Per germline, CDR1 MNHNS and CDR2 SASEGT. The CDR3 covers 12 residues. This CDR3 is CASSDSGLGAFF. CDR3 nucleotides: TGTGCCAGCAGCGATTCCGGACTTGGGGCTTTCTTT.

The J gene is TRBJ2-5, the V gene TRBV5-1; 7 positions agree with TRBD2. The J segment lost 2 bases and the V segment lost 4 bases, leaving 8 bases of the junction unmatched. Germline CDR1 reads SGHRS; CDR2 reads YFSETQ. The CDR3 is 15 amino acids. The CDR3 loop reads CASSLISGSQETQYF. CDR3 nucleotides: TGCGCCAGCAGCCTAATTAGCGGGTCGCAAGAGACCCAGTACTTC. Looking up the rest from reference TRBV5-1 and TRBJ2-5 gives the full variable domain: KAGVTQTPRYLIKTRGQQVTLSCSPISGHRSVSWYQQTPGQGLQFLFEYFSETQRNKGNFPGRFSGRQFSNSRSEMNVSTLELGDSALYLCASSLISGSQETQYFGPGTRLLVL.

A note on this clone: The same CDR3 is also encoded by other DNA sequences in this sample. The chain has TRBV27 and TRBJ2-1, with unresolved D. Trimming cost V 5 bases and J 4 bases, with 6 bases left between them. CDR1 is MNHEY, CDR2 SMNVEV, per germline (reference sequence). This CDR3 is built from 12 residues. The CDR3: CASSTSYNEQFF. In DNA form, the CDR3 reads TGTGCCAGCAGTACCTCTTACAATGAGCAGTTCTTC.

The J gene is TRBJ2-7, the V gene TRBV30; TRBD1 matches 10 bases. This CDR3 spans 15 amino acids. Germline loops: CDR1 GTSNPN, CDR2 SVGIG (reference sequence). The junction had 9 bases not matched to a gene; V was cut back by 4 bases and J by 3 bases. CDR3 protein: CAWTQSGQGHYEQYF. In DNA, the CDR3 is TGTGCCTGGACACAGTCGGGACAGGGGCACTACGAGCAGTACTTC.

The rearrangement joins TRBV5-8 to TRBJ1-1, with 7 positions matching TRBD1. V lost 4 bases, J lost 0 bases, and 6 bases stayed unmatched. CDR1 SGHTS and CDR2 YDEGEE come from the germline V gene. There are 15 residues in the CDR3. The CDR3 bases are TGTGCCAGCAGCAAATGGGACAGCATGAACACTGAAGCTTTCTTT. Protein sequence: CASSKWDSMNTEAFF.

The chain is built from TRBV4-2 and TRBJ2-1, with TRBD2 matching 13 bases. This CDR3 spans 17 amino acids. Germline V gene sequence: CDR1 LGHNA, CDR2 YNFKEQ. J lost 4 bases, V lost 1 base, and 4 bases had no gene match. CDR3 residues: CASSQGTSGSPYNEQFF. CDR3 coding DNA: TGTGCCAGCAGCCAAGGGACTAGCGGGAGCCCATACAATGAGCAGTTCTTC.

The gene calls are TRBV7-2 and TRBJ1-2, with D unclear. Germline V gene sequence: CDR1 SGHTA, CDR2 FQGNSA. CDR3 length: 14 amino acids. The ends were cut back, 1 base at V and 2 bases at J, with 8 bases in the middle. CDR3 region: CASSLDSSNYGYTF. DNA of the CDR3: TGTGCCAGCAGCTTAGACAGCTCCAACTATGGCTACACCTTC.

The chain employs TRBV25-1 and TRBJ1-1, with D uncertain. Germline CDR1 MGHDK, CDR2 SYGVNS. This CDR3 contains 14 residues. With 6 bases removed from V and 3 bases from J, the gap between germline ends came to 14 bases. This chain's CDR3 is CASRTYSGHTEAFF. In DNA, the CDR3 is TGTGCCAGCAGAACCTACAGCGGGCACACTGAAGCTTTCTTT.

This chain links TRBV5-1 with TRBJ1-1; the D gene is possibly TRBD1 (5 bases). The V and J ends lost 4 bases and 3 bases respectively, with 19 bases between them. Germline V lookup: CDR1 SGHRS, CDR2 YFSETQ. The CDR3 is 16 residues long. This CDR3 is CASSPGSGRVDTEAFF. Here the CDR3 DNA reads TGCGCCAGCAGCCCCGGTAGTGGCAGGGTGGACACTGAAGCTTTCTTT. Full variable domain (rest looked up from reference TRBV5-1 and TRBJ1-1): KAGVTQTPRYLIKTRGQQVTLSCSPISGHRSVSWYQQTPGQGLQFLFEYFSETQRNKGNFPGRFSGRQFSNSRSEMNVSTLELGDSALYLCASSPGSGRVDTEAFFGQGTRLTVV.

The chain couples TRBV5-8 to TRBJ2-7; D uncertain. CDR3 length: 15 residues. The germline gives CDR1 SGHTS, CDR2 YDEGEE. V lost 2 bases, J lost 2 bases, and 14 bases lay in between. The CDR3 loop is CASSFPLAGTYEQYF. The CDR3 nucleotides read TGTGCCAGCAGCTTCCCCCTCGCAGGTACCTACGAGCAGTACTTC.

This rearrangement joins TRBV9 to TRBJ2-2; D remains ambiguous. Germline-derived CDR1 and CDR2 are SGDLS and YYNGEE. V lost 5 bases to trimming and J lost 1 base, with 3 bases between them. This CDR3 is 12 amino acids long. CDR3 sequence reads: CASRGNTGELFF. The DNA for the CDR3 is TGTGCCAGCAGGGGGAACACCGGGGAGCTGTTTTTT.